The following is a T cell receptor beta chain sequence with its context. Its antigen is still unknown. The source of the sample is a study of OX40 agonist ivuxolimab in advanced cancers. Study context: Dose-escalation patients were diagnosed with hepatocellular carcinoma, melanoma, renal cell cancer or head and neck cancer. Three dose-escalation patients had partial responses: one with hepatocellular carcinoma and two with cutaneous melanoma.

Deletions cut 1 base from V and 1 base from J, with 7 bases between. Germline V gene lookup returns CDR1 SGHRS and CDR2 YFSETQ. This CDR3 is built from 14 residues. Some clones are missing from TCRdb's copy, which holds only in-frame ones; the method was immunoSEQ multiplex PCR. Of 30,000 to 35,000 clones listed, about four fifths are singletons. General study points: In CD8+ T cells, expanded clones were on average more numerous than in CD4+. By week 6 at 0.1 to 3.0 mg/kg, blood CD4+ and CD8+ T cells had expanded clonally.

Material: CD4+ or CD8+ T cells sorted from blood, obtained in a trial of the OX40 agonist ivuxolimab. The clonotype comes from an adult with an advanced solid tumor such as melanoma, head and neck, liver or kidney cancer. The genes are TRBV5-1 and TRBJ2-3; either TRBD1 or TRBD2 may fit D (5 bases each). The CDR3 loop is CASSLLGGTDTQYF. The CDR3 nucleotides read TGCGCCAGCAGCTTGTTGGGGGGCACAGATACGCAGTATTTT.